This T cell receptor (beta chain) was captured by sequencing in a study of CD8 T cells in ankylosing spondylitis. Overall study findings and caveats: The authors found the disease-linked clones to be CD8+ and relatively rare in peripheral blood. Roughly eight highly homologous variants made up a TCR beta motif, and this motif appeared characteristic of ankylosing spondylitis blood.

With molecular barcodes, quantitative 5'-RACE was used to make the TCR beta libraries. TCRdb re-called the 5' RACE reads through MiXCR, storing one row per CDR3 protein. Of hundreds of thousands of distinct CDR3 sequences in the sample, 25% to 30% were seen once. CDR1 SGHTA and CDR2 FQGNSA come from the germline V gene. The CDR3 runs 14 residues. V shed 4 bases and J shed 2 bases, with 11 bases lying between them. Of note for this clonotype: What it recognizes is unknown.

The clonotype originates from a male donor with ankylosing spondylitis. Specimen: blood, either unsorted or a sorted T cell fraction (not recorded which). The gene calls are TRBV7-2 and TRBJ1-1; TRBD1 might be the D (6 bases). CDR3: CASSSRGANTEAFF. The CDR3 DNA reads TGTGCCAGCAGCTCGAGGGGGGCTAACACTGAAGCTTTCTTT.